The 22 T cell receptor beta chains in this list originate from one sample, sequenced in a study of T cell clonality in common variable immunodeficiency (dated by TCRdb to between 2014 and 2017). The paper's findings and limits, for the study overall: Reportedly, TCRbeta sequences from CVID had fewer deletions and N-nucleotide insertions, and highly modified clones with 13 or more V deletions were absent from CVID.

Their cognate antigens are unknown. The library was obtained by the immunoSEQ multiplex PCR assay. TCRdb took this table from immuneACCESS and kept in-frame rearrangements with V and J called. Such tables lack part of the clones; where checked against another copy, unresolved V genes explain under half of the gap, and the rest is unexplained. This sample shows 40,000 or so clones, and none of them turns up only once. Approximately 6% of the sample is taken by the ten largest. The specimen was peripheral blood mononuclear cells. These receptors were collected from a human donor with common variable immunodeficiency.

Note on this clone: The read ends 3 residues shy of where the CDR3 ends; the end is completed using the germline J gene. This chain connects TRBV7-9 to TRBJ1-1; 7 bases fit TRBD1. Germline loops: CDR1 SEHNR, CDR2 FQNEAQ (reference sequence). Germline trimming cut 5 bases from V and 1 base from J; bases unmatched to any gene: 4. The CDR3 has 14 residues. The CDR3 is CASSTNRGNTEAFF. CDR3 bases read: TGTGCCAGCAGCACGAACAGGGGGAACACTGAA.

This clone was recorded many times. The DNA ends 3 residues before the CDR3 does, and the rest of the CDR3 is filled in from the germline J gene. J is TRBJ2-6 and V is TRBV20-1; TRBD1 matches 9 bases. Germline CDR1 reads DFQATT; CDR2 reads SNEGSKA (reference sequence). Trimming took 2 bases from V and 4 from J; bases not matched to a gene: 6. The CDR3 spans 16 residues. CDR3 loop: CSARSRDRAGANVLTF. The covered CDR3 bases are TGCAGTGCTAGATCCCGGGACAGGGCCGGGGCCAACGTC.

The table lists this clone with a few counts. From the germline J gene comes the end of the CDR3, since the read stops 3 residues before it. This sequence joins TRBV19 and TRBJ2-2, with D possibly matching TRBD2 (6 bases). Germline loops: CDR1 LNHDA, CDR2 SQIVND (reference sequence). V was trimmed by 7 bases and J by 3 bases, leaving 12 bases between them. CDR3 length: 14 residues. CDR3 in amino acids: CASTPDYYTGELFF. The DNA read from the CDR3 is TGTGCCAGTACCCCGGACTACTACACCGGGGAG.

As for this clone: The read gets to within 3 residues of the CDR3 end, and the germline J gene fills in the rest. The chain recombines TRBV19 with TRBJ2-2; TRBD1 might be the D (6 bases). In germline, CDR1 is LNHDA, CDR2 SQIVND (reference sequence). The CDR3 covers 15 residues. V lost 5 bases and J lost 6, with 16 bases in between. Partial CDR3 DNA: TGTGCCAGTAGTCCTCTTACAGGGAAATCCGGGGAG. This gives the protein CASSPLTGKSGE. The CDR3, in full, reads CASSPLTGKSGELFF.

In the case of this clone: The read ends 3 residues early relative to the CDR3; the germline J gene fills the gap. V usage is TRBV29-1 and J usage is TRBJ2-7; 12 nucleotides line up with TRBD2. The CDR3 spans 16 residues. V lost 5 bases, J lost 3 bases, and 11 bases stayed unmatched. Germline loops: CDR1 SQVTM, CDR2 ANQGSEA. CDR3 region: CSVKRLAGGPDYEQYF. The DNA read from the CDR3 is TGCAGCGTTAAGAGGCTAGCGGGAGGGCCTGACTACGAG.

This clone has only a few counts. The read comes to an end 3 residues before the CDR3 does, leaving the germline J gene to fill in the end. The chain combines TRBV7-2 with TRBJ2-3; 8 bases map to TRBD2. The CDR3 runs to 15 residues. Trimming at V came to 5 bases and at J to 6 bases, leaving 10 bases not matched to a gene. The germline V gene encodes CDR1 SGHTA and CDR2 FQGNSA. CDR3 protein: CASSLTGGARDTQYF. The DNA read from the CDR3 is TGTGCCAGCAGCCTCACCGGGGGGGCCAGGGATACG.

In this sample, this clone turned up a few times. The read ends 3 residues early relative to the CDR3; the germline J gene fills the gap. The rearrangement links TRBV19 to TRBJ2-3; D perhaps matches TRBD1 (6 bases). Deletions cut 6 bases from V and 2 bases from J, with 24 bases between. From germline, CDR1 is LNHDA and CDR2 SQIVND (reference sequence). The CDR3 length is 18 residues. CDR3 DNA, as far as it was read: TGTGCCAGTAGGAAGGGGACAAGATCTATCTACAACACAGATACG. Translating gives CASRKGTRSIYNTDT. The full CDR3 protein is CASRKGTRSIYNTDTQYF.

This clone was counted at least ten times. The read finishes 3 residues shy of the CDR3 end, and the germline J gene is used to complete it. The genes are TRBV29-1 and TRBJ2-5; possibly TRBD1 for D (6 bases). Trimming took off 2 bases at V and 5 bases at J, with 6 bases between the two ends. CDR1 and CDR2 from the germline V gene are SQVTM and ANQGSEA. The CDR3 extends over 11 amino acids. CDR3 DNA (partial): TGCAGCGTTGAAAGGGGGGAGACC. It yields the protein CSVERGET. The complete CDR3 sequence is CSVERGETQYF.

For this clone: Read sequence stops 3 residues before the CDR3 end, and the germline J gene provides the missing end. Other DNA sequences in this specimen translate into the identical CDR3. The V gene is TRBV29-1, the J gene TRBJ1-3, with a possible D match to TRBD1 (5 bases). V shed 6 bases and J shed 8 bases, with 11 bases lying between them. CDR3 length: 11 residues. The germline V gene has CDR1 SQVTM and CDR2 ANQGSEA. CDR3 DNA, as far as it was read: TGCAGCGTGGAGATGGGGCACACC. Translated: CSVEMGHT. The entire CDR3 is CSVEMGHTIYF.

This clone was recorded many times. The read ends 3 residues shy of where the CDR3 ends; the end is completed using the germline J gene. The chain is built from TRBV20-1 and TRBJ2-3; 10 bases align to TRBD2. Per germline, CDR1 DFQATT and CDR2 SNEGSKA (reference sequence). V shed 1 base and J 5 bases; nucleotides not matched to a gene: 6. This CDR3 spans 15 amino acids. This CDR3 reads CSARGPSGGEDTQYF. The part of the CDR3 DNA that was read is TGCAGTGCTAGAGGCCCCAGCGGGGGGGAAGATACG.

This clone was seen a few times. The sequence runs out 3 residues before the end of the CDR3; the remainder is reconstructed from the germline J gene. The V call is TRBV6-2 or TRBV6-3, the J call TRBJ1-6, with a possible D match to TRBD1 (6 bases). The V end was cut by 6 bases, the J end by 6 bases, with 15 bases between. The germline V gene encodes CDR1 MNHEY and CDR2 SVGEGT. The length of the CDR3 is 15 residues. The sequenced CDR3 bases are TGTGCCAGCAGGCCCGGACAGTTCCTTAATTCACCC. Translating it yields CASRPGQFLNSP. From start to end, the CDR3 is CASRPGQFLNSPLHF.

This clone was observed at least ten times. The read ends 3 residues before the CDR3 terminus; that terminus is restored from the germline J gene. J is TRBJ1-6 and V is TRBV5-1; 7 nucleotides line up with TRBD1. The CDR3 is 16 amino acids. V was clipped by 4 bases and J by 9 bases; unmatched bases: 13. CDR1 is SGHRS, CDR2 YFSETQ, per germline. CDR3 bases read: TGCGCCAGCAGCATCGAGATGACAGGGAGATTTTCACCC. Its protein product is CASSIEMTGRFSP. The whole CDR3 sequence is CASSIEMTGRFSPLHF. Based on the CDR3 plus reference TRBV5-1 and TRBJ1-6, the full variable domain is KAGVTQTPRYLIKTRGQQVTLSCSPISGHRSVSWYQQTPGQGLQFLFEYFSETQRNKGNFPGRFSGRQFSNSRSEMNVSTLELGDSALYLCASSIEMTGRFSPLHFGNGTRLTVT.

This clone occurred many times. The read terminates 3 residues ahead of where the CDR3 ends, so the germline J gene completes it. The rearrangement joins TRBV28 to TRBJ1-5; D might be TRBD1 (6 bases). The germline gives CDR1 MDHEN, CDR2 SYDVKM. Trimming shortened V by 6 bases and J by 0 bases, and 9 bases separated the two germline ends. This CDR3 spans 14 amino acids. The CDR3 sequence: CASRQGGSNQPQHF. The covered CDR3 bases are TGTGCCAGCAGACAGGGAGGTAGCAATCAGCCC.

This clone was seen a few times. The read gets to within 3 residues of the CDR3 end, and the germline J gene fills in the rest. This chain connects TRBV2 to TRBJ2-1, with 8 bases lining up with TRBD2. Germline V CDR1 and CDR2: SNHLY, FYNNEI. Trimming at V came to 2 bases and at J to 5 bases, leaving 8 bases not matched to a gene. This CDR3 region has 16 residues. The CDR3: CASSERQRGTDNEQFF. The sequenced CDR3 bases are TGTGCCAGCAGTGAAAGGCAGCGGGGGACTGACAATGAG.

This clone came up many times. The read finishes 3 residues shy of the CDR3 end, and the germline J gene is used to complete it. J is TRBJ2-3 and V is TRBV29-1; D remains unclear. The ends were cut back, 7 bases at V and 4 bases at J, with 18 bases in the middle. Germline V gene sequence: CDR1 SQVTM, CDR2 ANQGSEA. The CDR3 runs to 14 residues. Incomplete CDR3 DNA: TGCAGCGCCGCGTTGGCGGTCCCCGCAGATACG. It specifies CSAALAVPADT. From start to end, the CDR3 is CSAALAVPADTQYF.

This clone was counted ten times or more. The CDR3 goes on 3 residues after the read ends, and that part is filled in from the germline J gene. This chain joins TRBV5-1 and TRBJ1-1, with a weak D call TRBD1 (5 bases). The CDR3 loop spans 14 amino acids. V was trimmed by 5 bases and J by 1 base, leaving 12 bases between them. In germline, CDR1 is SGHRS, CDR2 YFSETQ. The sequenced CDR3 bases are TGCGCCAGCAGGGTGGGGCCAGGGAACACTGAA. It specifies CASRVGPGNTE. The entire CDR3 is CASRVGPGNTEAFF.

There are many counts of this clone. The sequence runs out 3 residues before the end of the CDR3; the remainder is reconstructed from the germline J gene. The V call is TRBV10-3, the J call TRBJ1-1, with no clear D. The germline V gene has CDR1 ENHRY and CDR2 SYGVKD. Trimming took off 2 bases at V and 1 base at J, with 5 bases between the two ends. This CDR3 is 13 amino acids long. CDR3 amino acids: CAISETSNTEAFF. The covered CDR3 bases are TGTGCCATCAGTGAGACATCGAACACTGAA.

The sample holds a few counts of this clone. Read sequence stops 3 residues before the CDR3 end, and the germline J gene provides the missing end. The rearrangement uses TRBV2 and TRBJ2-3; D might be TRBD2 (6 bases). Germline lookup yields CDR1 SNHLY and CDR2 FYNNEI. V lost 2 bases and J 0 bases, leaving 9 bases between the germline ends. The CDR3 is 15 residues long. The CDR3 protein is CASSESGDSTDTQYF. Partial CDR3 DNA: TGTGCCAGCAGTGAATCGGGGGATAGCACAGATACG.

There are many counts of this clone. The read ends 3 residues before the CDR3 terminus; that terminus is restored from the germline J gene. The chain joins TRBV10-3 to TRBJ2-2; tentatively, D is TRBD1 (7 bases). V dropped 3 bases and J dropped 6 bases, with 11 bases sitting between them. This CDR3 comprises 14 residues. Germline loops: CDR1 ENHRY, CDR2 SYGVKD. This CDR3 reads CAISDARGAGELFF. Partial CDR3 DNA: TGTGCCATCAGTGACGCCAGGGGGGCCGGGGAG.

This clone has more than one count but fewer than ten. The sequenced fragment ends 3 residues before the CDR3 boundary, so the rest is inferred from the germline J gene. The chain is built from TRBV5-8 and TRBJ2-7; 7 bases align to TRBD1. Germline CDR1 is SGHTS and CDR2 is YDEGEE. The CDR3 runs 15 residues. Trimming at V came to 4 bases and at J to 0 bases, leaving 7 bases not matched to a gene. The CDR3 loop is CASSRWQGVSYEQYF. CDR3 DNA (partial): TGTGCCAGCAGCCGATGGCAGGGGGTCTCCTACGAG.

The table lists this clone with a few counts. The read gets to within 3 residues of the CDR3 end, and the germline J gene fills in the rest. The chain couples TRBV5-1 to TRBJ2-1, with D maybe TRBD2 (5 bases). V was shortened by 0 bases and J by 9 bases, with 16 bases between the two germline ends. This CDR3 spans 15 amino acids. Germline lookup yields CDR1 SGHRS and CDR2 YFSETQ. This chain's CDR3 is CASSLADGVGFEQFF. Partial CDR3 DNA: TGCGCCAGCAGCTTGGCCGACGGGGTGGGCTTTGAG. The full variable domain, in which reference TRBV5-1 and TRBJ2-1 provide the parts outside the CDR3, is KAGVTQTPRYLIKTRGQQVTLSCSPISGHRSVSWYQQTPGQGLQFLFEYFSETQRNKGNFPGRFSGRQFSNSRSEMNVSTLELGDSALYLCASSLADGVGFEQFFGPGTRLTVL.

The sequenced part of the CDR3 DNA is TGTGCCAGCAGCCGCATGGGGGGGAAATCCTACGAG. Its translation is CASSRMGGKSYE. The CDR3 reads in full as CASSRMGGKSYEQYF. V is TRBV7-9 and J is TRBJ2-7, with TRBD2 matching 7 bases. The read stops 3 residues short of the end of the CDR3; the missing end is completed from the germline J gene. With V trimmed by 5 bases and J by 1 base, 8 bases remained unmatched. The CDR3 loop spans 15 amino acids. Germline V CDR1 and CDR2: SEHNR, FQNEAQ (reference sequence).